This T cell receptor beta chain is drawn from a study of T cell responses to AZD1222 COVID-19 vaccine. Assay: immunoSEQ multiplex PCR; the TCRdb copy retains only in-frame clones and omits some. The table has around 180,000 clones, 75% to 95% seen once. Trimming took 8 bases from V and 2 from J; bases not matched to a gene: 14. Looked up from germline, CDR1 is LGHDT and CDR2 is YNNKEL (reference sequence). The CDR3 loop spans 18 amino acids. This clone was recorded only once. The receptor was isolated from an adult in good health. The material sequenced was peripheral blood, taken on day 0 of AZD1222 vaccination. The rearrangement joins TRBV3-1 (or the pseudogene TRBV3-2) to TRBJ2-2, with 10 nucleotides matching TRBD2. The CDR3 protein is CASHSTQRGGGNTGELFF. CDR3 DNA sequence: TGTGCCAGCCACTCGACTCAGCGGGGGGGCGGCAACACCGGGGAGCTGTTTTTT.